The 2 T cell receptor beta chains below come from one sample, sequenced in a study of cytomegalovirus exposure and HLA in healthy donors. Repertoires were generated with immunoSEQ multiplex PCR, while TCRdb's copy carries only in-frame clones and drops some. The sample includes over 150,000 clones, roughly 86% of them seen just once. Sample: PBMCs. Receptor source: a man aged 18 to 29 in good health and CMV-seropositive.

The chain carries TRBV29-1 and TRBJ2-1; 10 bases align to TRBD2. From germline, CDR1 is SQVTM and CDR2 ANQGSEA. V trimming: 4 bases; J trimming: 8 bases; junction bases outside the gene matches: 14. The CDR3 is made up of 16 amino acids. The CDR3 DNA reads TGCAGCGTTGTGTCTAGCGGGAGTTCTTTCTGGGATGAGCAGTTCTTC. It yields the protein CSVVSSGSSFWDEQFF.

The chain combines TRBV27 with TRBJ1-1; no definite D call. The CDR3 length is 12 residues. V lost 8 bases to trimming and J lost 0 bases, with 7 bases between them. Germline V lookup: CDR1 MNHEY, CDR2 SMNVEV (reference sequence). In nucleotides, the CDR3 is TGTGCCAGCCGGAGAATGAACACTGAAGCTTTCTTT. This encodes CASRRMNTEAFF.